This TCR beta chain was sequenced for a study of T cells in localized non-small cell lung cancer (dated by TCRdb to the early 2020s). About the investigation overall: The study examined T cell repertoires in a few hundred patients with early-stage NSCLC and compared tumors with uninvolved tumor-adjacent lungs. NSCLC patients had a mean age of roughly 66 years, and more than 120 were male and about 110 female. The cohort comprised under 250 treatment-naïve NSCLC patients with resected, localized lung tumors.

At diagnosis, tumor, uninvolved tumor-adjacent lung and peripheral blood were collected and then preserved as a mix of FFPE and fresh-frozen material. For TCR repertoire profiling, the blood samples were analyzed as peripheral blood mononuclear cells. TCR beta CDR3 regions were sequenced from DNA using the immunoSEQ Assay. In the original analysis: T cell density was computed as TCR beta template counts normalized to usable DNA estimated by amplifying housekeeping genes. Using the preseqR package, richness was estimated by extrapolating to 120,000 templates for tissue samples and 400,000 templates for PBMC samples. Clonality was calculated as one minus Pielou's evenness. Differential abundance testing on productive amino-acid clonotypes, with a minimum total count of 5 and an alpha of 0.1, was used to identify tissue-enriched TCRs. The Jaccard Index and the Morisita Overlap Index were used to measure repertoire overlap between compartments. GLIPH clustered TCR beta CDR3s with public tetramer-defined viral CDR3s; viral motifs required at least three viral sequences plus V-gene enrichment. TCRdb holds this immuneACCESS table with in-frame rearrangements only. Some clones are missing; in checked studies, unresolved V genes explain under half, and the rest has no known cause. V and J calls and clone size follow that table, whereas D and trimming were derived from the DNA. The sample profile shows 21,000 or so clones; over 75% of them were found once. 25% to 30% of the sample is taken by the ten largest.

The paper as a whole reports these results and caveats: Because the study design was exploratory, TCR variables were selected using unadjusted p-values without false-discovery rate correction. Because multi-region tumor sequencing was not performed, intratumor heterogeneity could not be ruled out. Higher blood T cell density associated with longer overall survival, while higher adjacent-lung clonality associated with shorter survival. A median of approximately 53 of the top 100 tumor clones turned up in the paired uninvolved adjacent lung, and about 28 of those clones also ranked among the top 100 of that same adjacent lung. Uninvolved tumor-adjacent lung showed the highest T cell clonality, higher than tumor, which suggests more focused antigenic responses in the adjacent lung.

About this clone: No cognate antigen has been identified for it. No much larger clonotype is one base removed from it; base qualities were not supplied.

V loses 2 bases of germline sequence and J loses 8 bases, and the interval between the two ends is 21 bases. The cysteine opens and the phenylalanine closes a CDR3 of 16 amino acids. CDR3 DNA only is kept here, 48 bases in frame from base 1. CDR1 and CDR2 (MDHEN, SYDVKM) derive from the germline V gene. The material sequenced was peripheral blood mononuclear cells, taken before any cancer treatment. The chain is made from TRBV28 and TRBJ1-2; the D gene cannot be resolved reliably. This receptor was identified in a male donor at least 60 years old with stage II lung adenocarcinoma. The nucleotide sequence reads TGTGCCAGCAGTTTAAATCAGGTGACGTCGGCCAGAGGCTACACCTTC. This yields the protein CASSLNQVTSARGYTF.